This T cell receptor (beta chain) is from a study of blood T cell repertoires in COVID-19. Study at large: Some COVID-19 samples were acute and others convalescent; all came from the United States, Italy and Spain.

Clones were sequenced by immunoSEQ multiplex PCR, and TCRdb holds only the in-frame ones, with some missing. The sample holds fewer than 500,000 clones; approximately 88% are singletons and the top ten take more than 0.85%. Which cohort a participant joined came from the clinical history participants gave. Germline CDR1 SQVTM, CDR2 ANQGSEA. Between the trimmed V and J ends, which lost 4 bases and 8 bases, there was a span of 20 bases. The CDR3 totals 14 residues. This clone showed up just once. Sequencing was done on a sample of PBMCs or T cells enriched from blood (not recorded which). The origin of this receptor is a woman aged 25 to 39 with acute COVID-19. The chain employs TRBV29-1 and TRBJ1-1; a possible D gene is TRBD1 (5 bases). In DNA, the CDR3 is TGCAGCGTTGTTAAGTCGATCGGGGACTCCGAAGCTTTCTTT. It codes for CSVVKSIGDSEAFF.